The present T cell receptor beta chain was sequenced within a study of T cell responses to AZD1222 COVID-19 vaccine. Study results and caveats: Mostly white British, mostly female donors; authors suggested clonal diversity may be underestimated. None of the repertoires were sampled until the peak T cell response had passed.

The CDR3 is 16 amino acids. Looked up from germline, CDR1 is SGHVS and CDR2 is FNYEAQ. Trimming left V 5 bases short and J 2 bases short, with 16 bases between. This clone has more than one count but fewer than ten. Its antigen is currently unknown. Only in-frame clones appear in the TCRdb table, and some are missing; sequencing was by immunoSEQ multiplex PCR. The repertoire holds hundreds of thousands of clones, with just over 90% as singletons. The sequenced sample was peripheral blood, obtained on day 0 of MenACWY control vaccination. The TCR comes from an adult in good health. This rearrangement joins TRBV7-6 to TRBJ2-1; D gene ambiguous. The CDR3 region has the DNA TGTGCCAGCAGCCCTAATTCCCTTTTCACCTACAATGAGCAGTTCTTC. It yields the protein CASSPNSLFTYNEQFF.